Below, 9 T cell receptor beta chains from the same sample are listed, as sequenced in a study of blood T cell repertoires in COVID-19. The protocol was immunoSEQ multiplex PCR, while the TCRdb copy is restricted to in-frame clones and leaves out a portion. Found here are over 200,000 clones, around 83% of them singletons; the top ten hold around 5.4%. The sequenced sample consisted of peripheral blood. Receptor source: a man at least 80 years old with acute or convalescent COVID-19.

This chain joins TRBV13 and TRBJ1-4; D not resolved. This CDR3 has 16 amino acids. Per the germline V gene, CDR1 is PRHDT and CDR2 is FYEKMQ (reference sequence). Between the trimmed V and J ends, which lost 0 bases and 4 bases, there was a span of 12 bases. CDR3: CASSLGPTEYNEKLFF. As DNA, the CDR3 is TGTGCCAGCAGCTTAGGCCCCACAGAGTATAATGAAAAACTGTTTTTT.

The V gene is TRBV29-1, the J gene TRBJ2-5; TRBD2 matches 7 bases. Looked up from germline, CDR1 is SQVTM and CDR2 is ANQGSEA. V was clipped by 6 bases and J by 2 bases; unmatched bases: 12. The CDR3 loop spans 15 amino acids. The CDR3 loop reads CSVAGRVGQQETQYF. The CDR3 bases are TGCAGCGTCGCTGGGAGGGTTGGGCAGCAAGAGACCCAGTACTTC. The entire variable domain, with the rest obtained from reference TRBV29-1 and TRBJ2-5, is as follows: SAVISQKPSRDICQRGTSLTIQCQVDSQVTMMFWYRQQPGQSLTLIATANQGSEATYESGFVIDKFPISRPNLTFSTLTVSNMSPEDSSIYLCSVAGRVGQQETQYFGPGTRLLVL.

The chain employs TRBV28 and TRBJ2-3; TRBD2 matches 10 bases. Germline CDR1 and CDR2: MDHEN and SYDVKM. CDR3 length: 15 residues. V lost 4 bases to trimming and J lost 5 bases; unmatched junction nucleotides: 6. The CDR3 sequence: CASSSLAGVGDTQYF. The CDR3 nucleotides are TGTGCCAGCAGTTCCCTAGCGGGAGTGGGAGATACGCAGTATTTT. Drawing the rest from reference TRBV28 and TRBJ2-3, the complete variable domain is DVKVTQSSRYLVKRTGEKVFLECVQDMDHENMFWYRQDPGLGLRLIYFSYDVKMKEKGDIPEGYSVSREKKERFSLILESASTNQTSMYLCASSSLAGVGDTQYFGPGTRLTVL.

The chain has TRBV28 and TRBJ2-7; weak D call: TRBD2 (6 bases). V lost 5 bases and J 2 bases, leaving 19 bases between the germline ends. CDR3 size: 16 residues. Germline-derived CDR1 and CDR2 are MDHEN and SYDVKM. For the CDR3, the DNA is TGTGCCAGCAGTCCATATCGCGGGATGATGACCTACGAGCAGTACTTC. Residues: CASSPYRGMMTYEQYF.

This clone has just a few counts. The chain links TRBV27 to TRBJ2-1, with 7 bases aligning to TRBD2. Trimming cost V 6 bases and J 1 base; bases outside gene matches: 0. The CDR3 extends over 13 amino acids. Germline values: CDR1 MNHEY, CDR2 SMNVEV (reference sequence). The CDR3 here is CASRGGSYNEQFF. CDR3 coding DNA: TGTGCCAGCAGGGGGGGGTCCTACAATGAGCAGTTCTTC.

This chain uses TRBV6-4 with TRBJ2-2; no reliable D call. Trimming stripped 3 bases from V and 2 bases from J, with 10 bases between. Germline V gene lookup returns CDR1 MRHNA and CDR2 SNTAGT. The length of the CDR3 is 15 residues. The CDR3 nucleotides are TGTGCCAGCAGTGATCGCGGAGCTAACACCGGGGAGCTGTTTTTT. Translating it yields CASSDRGANTGELFF.

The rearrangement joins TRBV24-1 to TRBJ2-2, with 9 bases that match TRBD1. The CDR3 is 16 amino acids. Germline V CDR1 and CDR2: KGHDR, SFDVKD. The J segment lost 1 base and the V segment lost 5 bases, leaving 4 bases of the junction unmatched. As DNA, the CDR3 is TGTGCCACCAGTGCCCAGGGACAGGGGAACACCGGGGAGCTGTTTTTT. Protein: CATSAQGQGNTGELFF.

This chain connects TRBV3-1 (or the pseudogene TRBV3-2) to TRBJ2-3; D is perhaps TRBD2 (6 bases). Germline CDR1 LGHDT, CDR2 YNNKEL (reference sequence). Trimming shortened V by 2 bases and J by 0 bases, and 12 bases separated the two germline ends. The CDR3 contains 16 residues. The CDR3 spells CASSQLSGTSTDTQYF. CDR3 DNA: TGTGCCAGCAGCCAACTTAGCGGCACTAGCACAGATACGCAGTATTTT.

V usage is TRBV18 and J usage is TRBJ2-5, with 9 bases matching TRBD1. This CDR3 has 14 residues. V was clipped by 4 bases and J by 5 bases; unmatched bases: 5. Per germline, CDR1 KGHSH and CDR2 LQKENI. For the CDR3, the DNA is TGTGCCAGCTCACTGGACAGGGGTTGGGAGACCCAGTACTTC. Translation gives CASSLDRGWETQYF.